This entry lists 7 T cell receptor beta chains sequenced from one sample in a study of T cells in localized non-small cell lung cancer. Measured with immunoSEQ multiplex PCR; TCRdb has only the in-frame clones, and not every one. The table shows roughly 61,000 clones, with roughly 79% occurring only once. Specimen: PBMCs, collected before any cancer treatment. These TCRs come from a man between 40 and 70 years old with stage II lung adenocarcinoma.

The rearrangement joins TRBV14 to TRBJ2-1; 7 positions agree with TRBD1. V trimming: 1 base; J trimming: 1 base; junction bases outside the gene matches: 4. The CDR3 covers 16 residues. The germline V gene has CDR1 SGHDN and CDR2 FVKESK. The CDR3 bases are TGTGCCAGCAGCCAAGCTAGGGACAGTTCCTACAATGAGCAGTTCTTC. Translated, it gives CASSQARDSSYNEQFF.

The chain combines TRBV5-1 with TRBJ1-2; no clear D. Trimming took off 4 bases at V and 5 bases at J, with 9 bases between the two ends. The germline CDR1 and CDR2 sequences are SGHRS and YFSETQ. The CDR3 contains 12 residues. The CDR3 is CASSLGFYGYTF. In nucleotides, the CDR3 is TGCGCCAGCAGCCTGGGTTTTTATGGCTACACCTTC.

The V call is TRBV13, the J call TRBJ2-6; perhaps D is TRBD1 or TRBD2 (5 bases each). CDR1 and CDR2 from the germline V gene are PRHDT and FYEKMQ (reference sequence). The CDR3 is 19 residues long. V gave up 5 bases and J gave up 0 bases, with 20 bases separating them. DNA for the CDR3: TGTGCCAGCAGCATCAGACCGGGACGGAAGATCTCTGGGGCCAACGTCCTGACTTTC. It encodes CASSIRPGRKISGANVLTF.

The rearrangement joins TRBV19 to TRBJ2-2; 9 positions match TRBD2. CDR1 is LNHDA and CDR2 is SQIVND in the germline V gene (reference sequence). The V gene end was trimmed by 3 bases and the J gene end by 6 bases; junction bases not matched to a gene: 5. CDR3 length equals 15 residues. The chain's CDR3 is CASSISGRSPGELFF. In DNA form, the CDR3 reads TGTGCCAGTAGTATTAGCGGGAGAAGCCCCGGGGAGCTGTTTTTT.

The chain has TRBV19 and TRBJ1-4, with a tentative D call TRBD1 (6 bases). V lost 3 bases and J 0 bases, leaving 8 bases between the germline ends. The CDR3 runs to 15 residues. CDR1 LNHDA and CDR2 SQIVND come from the germline V gene (reference sequence). The CDR3 DNA is TGTGCCAGTAGTATGGGGGGCCCAACTAATGAAAAACTGTTTTTT. This codes for CASSMGGPTNEKLFF.

This clone showed up just a few times. The chain couples TRBV5-5 to TRBJ1-1, with 7 bases aligning to TRBD1. J was trimmed by 1 base and V by 2 bases; bases with no gene match: 5. Germline V gene sequence: CDR1 SGHKS, CDR2 YYEKEE (reference sequence). This CDR3 is 15 amino acids long. CDR3 in amino acids: CASSFTGTANTEAFF. CDR3 DNA sequence: TGTGCCAGCAGCTTTACCGGGACAGCGAACACTGAAGCTTTCTTT. Based on the CDR3 plus reference TRBV5-5 and TRBJ1-1, the full variable domain is DAGVTQSPTHLIKTRGQQVTLRCSPISGHKSVSWYQQVLGQGPQFIFQYYEKEERGRGNFPDRFSARQFPNYSSELNVNALLLGDSALYLCASSFTGTANTEAFFGQGTRLTVV.

The chain carries TRBV5-4 and TRBJ2-7; 12 bases match TRBD1. This CDR3 is 15 amino acids long. The germline gives CDR1 SGHNT, CDR2 YYREEE (reference sequence). J gave up 7 bases and V 3 bases, and 8 bases lay outside the gene matches. CDR3 loop: CASSSTGTGGSEQYF. CDR3 sequence (DNA): TGTGCCAGCAGCTCGACCGGGACAGGGGGCTCTGAGCAGTACTTC.